This TCR beta chain came from a study of Ad26.COV2.S vaccination and SARS-CoV-2 variants. Looking at the study overall: By the intramuscular route, Ad26.COV2.S was given once, or twice 56 days apart.

Treatment here: 15 to 20 received Ad26.COV2.S at low or high dose, single or two shots; 5 received placebo; per-sample allocation not given. Repertoires come from day 63 after the first vaccine or placebo injection. Generated by immunoSEQ multiplex PCR, the TCRdb table keeps only in-frame clones and is missing some. The sample comprises approximately 480,000 clones, around nine tenths of which are singletons, and about 13% rests with the top ten. Turning to this clone: Antigen: not known.

CDR3 length: 14 residues. The V end was cut by 6 bases, the J end by 0 bases, with 10 bases between. Germline V gene lookup returns CDR1 SGHDT and CDR2 YYEEEE. General study results and limits: Across vaccine and placebo recipients, the breadth of non-spike TCRs was similar. Among vaccine recipients, spike-specific TCR breadth exceeded that of placebo recipients.

The sample in question was peripheral blood, obtained in a trial of Ad26.COV2.S vaccine versus placebo. This clonotype was sampled from a person aged 18 to 65 who received the Ad26.COV2.S COVID-19 vaccine or a placebo. The chain employs TRBV5-6 and TRBJ2-1; D is perhaps TRBD2 (5 bases). CDR3 nucleotides: TGTGCCAGCACCGCTGGACTCTCCTACAATGAGCAGTTCTTC. Translating gives CASTAGLSYNEQFF.